This TCR beta chain came from a study of cytomegalovirus exposure and HLA in healthy donors. Findings of the study overall: Using a false discovery rate of 0.05, a later analysis showed that 15,000 to 20,000 TCR beta sequences were associated with HLA alleles. There were a few CMV-associated chains whose specificity for CMV antigens was confirmed in vitro. CMV serostatus was the only immune exposure information that was available.

The PCR had 60 Vbeta and 13 Jbeta primers. Profiled with immunoSEQ multiplex PCR; TCRdb holds only in-frame clones, not every one. The sample records about 160,000 clones, roughly 80% being singletons. As for this clone: The target antigen is unknown.

The clonotype originates from a woman aged 25 to 45 in good health and CMV-seropositive. The specimen was PBMCs.

CDR3 DNA sequence: TGTGCCAGCAAAGCGAGAAGATCTGGGGCCAACGTCCTGACTTTC. Amino acid sequence: CASKARRSGANVLTF. This chain connects TRBV6-5 to TRBJ2-6; D is unclear. The CDR3 consists of 15 residues. V lost 7 bases and J 1 base, leaving 11 bases between the germline ends. Germline loops: CDR1 MNHEY, CDR2 SVGAGI.